The sequence of this TCR beta chain was determined in a study of T-cell reconstitution after alpha-beta-depleted transplantation in children. As regards this clonotype: What it recognizes is unknown.

Study-level findings and limits: Surviving recipient T cells and thymic progenitors produced the high day-60 TCRbeta diversity seen in some patients. Reported findings indicate that, about two months after transplant, alpha-beta T cells came from several hundred expanded clones, which were derived from non-depleted graft cells. Newly produced T cells mostly provided counts and TCRbeta diversity after one year, as hyperexpanded clones declined.

J gave up 6 bases and V 3 bases, and 7 bases lay outside the gene matches. This CDR3 has 15 residues. The library targeted TCRbeta and was prepared with unique molecular identifiers. TCRdb redid the calling of the PCR reads with MiXCR, one entry per CDR3 protein. This sample has 700,000 to 950,000 distinct CDR3 sequences, with around 17% found just once. The TCR sequence derives from a male patient younger than 18 who had a stem cell transplant for acute lymphoblastic leukemia, so the T cells may come from the graft donor. The specimen comprised PBMCs, mostly from graft donor cells, sampled 360 days after TCRalphabeta/CD19-depleted stem cell transplant. This chain uses TRBV12-3 or TRBV12-4 with TRBJ1-5; 8 bases are a match to TRBD1. In nucleotides, the CDR3 is TGTGCCAGCAGTTTCGACAGGGGATATGGTCAGCCCCAGCATTTT. Translated: CASSFDRGYGQPQHF.